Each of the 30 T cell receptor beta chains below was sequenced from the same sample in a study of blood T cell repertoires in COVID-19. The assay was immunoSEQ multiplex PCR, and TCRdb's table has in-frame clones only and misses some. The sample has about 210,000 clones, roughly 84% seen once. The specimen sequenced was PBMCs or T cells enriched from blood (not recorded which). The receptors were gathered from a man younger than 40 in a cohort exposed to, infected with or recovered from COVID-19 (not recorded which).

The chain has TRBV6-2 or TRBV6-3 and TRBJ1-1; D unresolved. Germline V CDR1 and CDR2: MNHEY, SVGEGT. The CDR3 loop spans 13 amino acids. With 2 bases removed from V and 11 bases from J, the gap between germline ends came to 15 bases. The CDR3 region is CASSYLTGLYAFF. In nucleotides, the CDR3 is TGTGCCAGCAGTTACCTCACGGGGTTATACGCTTTCTTT.

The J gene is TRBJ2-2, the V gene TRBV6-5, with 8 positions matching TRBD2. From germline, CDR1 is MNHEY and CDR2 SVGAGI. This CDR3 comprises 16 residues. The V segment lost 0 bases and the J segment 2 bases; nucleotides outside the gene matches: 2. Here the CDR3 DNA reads TGTGCCAGCAGTTACTCCGGGACTAGTAACACCGGGGAGCTGTTTTTT. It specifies CASSYSGTSNTGELFF.

CDR3 nucleotide sequence: TGTGCCAGCAGTTCGCAGACAGCGTGGCGAGGCTACACCTTC. It specifies CASSSQTAWRGYTF. The gene calls are TRBV27 and TRBJ1-2; possible D gene TRBD1, 5 bases. This CDR3 spans 14 amino acids. Germline V gene lookup returns CDR1 MNHEY and CDR2 SMNVEV (reference sequence). Trimming left V 4 bases short and J 8 bases short, with 17 bases between.

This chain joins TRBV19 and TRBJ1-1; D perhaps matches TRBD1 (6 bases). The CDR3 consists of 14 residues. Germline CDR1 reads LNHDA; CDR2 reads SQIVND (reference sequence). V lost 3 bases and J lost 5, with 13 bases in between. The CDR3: CASSMQGPGTEAFF. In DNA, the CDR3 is TGTGCCAGTAGTATGCAGGGGCCGGGAACTGAAGCTTTCTTT.

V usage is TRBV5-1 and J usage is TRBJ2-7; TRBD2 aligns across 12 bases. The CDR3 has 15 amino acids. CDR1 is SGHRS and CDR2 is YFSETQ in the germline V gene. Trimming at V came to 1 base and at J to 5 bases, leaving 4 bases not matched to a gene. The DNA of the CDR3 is TGCGCCAGCAGCTTGATGACTAGCGGGAGTCACGAGCAGTACTTC. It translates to CASSLMTSGSHEQYF.

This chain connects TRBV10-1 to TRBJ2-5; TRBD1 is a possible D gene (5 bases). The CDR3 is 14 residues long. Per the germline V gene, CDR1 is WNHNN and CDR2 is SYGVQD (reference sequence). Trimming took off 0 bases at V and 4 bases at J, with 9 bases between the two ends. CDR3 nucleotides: TGCGCCAGCAGTGAGTCTCGTGGGGCAGAGACCCAGTACTTC. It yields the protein CASSESRGAETQYF.

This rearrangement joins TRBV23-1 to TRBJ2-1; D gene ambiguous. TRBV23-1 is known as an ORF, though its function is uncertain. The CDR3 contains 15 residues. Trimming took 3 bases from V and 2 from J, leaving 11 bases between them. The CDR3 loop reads CASSHLSSAYNEQFF. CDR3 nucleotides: TGCGCCAGCAGTCACTTGTCGTCCGCCTACAATGAGCAGTTCTTC.

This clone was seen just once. For the CDR3, the DNA is TGTGCCAGCAGCGTAGACAGTAGAGACGAGCAGTACTTC. This encodes CASSVDSRDEQYF. The rearrangement links TRBV9 to TRBJ2-7; D is uncertain. The germline CDR1 and CDR2 sequences are SGDLS and YYNGEE. V was trimmed by 0 bases and J by 5 bases, leaving 9 bases between them. The length of the CDR3 is 13 residues.

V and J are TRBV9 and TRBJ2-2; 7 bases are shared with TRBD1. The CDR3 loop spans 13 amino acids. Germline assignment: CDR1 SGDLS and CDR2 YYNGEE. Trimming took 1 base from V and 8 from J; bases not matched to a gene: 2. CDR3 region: CASSVPGGGELFF. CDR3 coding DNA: TGTGCCAGCAGCGTACCAGGGGGAGGGGAGCTGTTTTTT.

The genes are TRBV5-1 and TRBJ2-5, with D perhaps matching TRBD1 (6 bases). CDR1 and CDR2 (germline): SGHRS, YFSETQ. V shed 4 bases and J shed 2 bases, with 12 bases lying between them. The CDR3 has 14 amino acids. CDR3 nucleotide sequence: TGCGCCAGCAGCCCTGGGGGCGTACAAGAGACCCAGTACTTC. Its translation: CASSPGGVQETQYF. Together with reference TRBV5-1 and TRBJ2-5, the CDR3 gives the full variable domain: KAGVTQTPRYLIKTRGQQVTLSCSPISGHRSVSWYQQTPGQGLQFLFEYFSETQRNKGNFPGRFSGRQFSNSRSEMNVSTLELGDSALYLCASSPGGVQETQYFGPGTRLLVL.

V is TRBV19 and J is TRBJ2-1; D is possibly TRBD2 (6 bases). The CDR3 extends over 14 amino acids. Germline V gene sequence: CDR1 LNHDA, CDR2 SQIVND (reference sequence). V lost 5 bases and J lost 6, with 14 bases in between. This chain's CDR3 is CASSAVNSGNEQFF. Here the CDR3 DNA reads TGTGCCAGTAGTGCGGTTAATAGCGGCAATGAGCAGTTCTTC.

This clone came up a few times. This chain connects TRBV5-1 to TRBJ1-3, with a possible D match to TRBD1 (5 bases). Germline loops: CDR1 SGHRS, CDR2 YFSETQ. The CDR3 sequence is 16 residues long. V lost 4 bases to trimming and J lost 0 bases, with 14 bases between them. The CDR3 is CASSRGEANSGNTIYF. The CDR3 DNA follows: TGCGCCAGCAGCCGGGGGGAGGCTAACTCTGGAAACACCATATATTTT.

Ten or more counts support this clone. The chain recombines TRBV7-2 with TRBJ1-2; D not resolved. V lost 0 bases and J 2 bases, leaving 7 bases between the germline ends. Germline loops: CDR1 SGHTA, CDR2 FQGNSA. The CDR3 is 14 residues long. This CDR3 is CASSLAPRNYGYTF. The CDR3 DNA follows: TGTGCCAGCAGCTTAGCGCCGAGGAACTATGGCTACACCTTC.

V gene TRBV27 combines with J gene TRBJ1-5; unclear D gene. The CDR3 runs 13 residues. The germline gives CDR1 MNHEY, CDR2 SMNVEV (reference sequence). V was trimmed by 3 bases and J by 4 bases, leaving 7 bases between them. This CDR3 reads CASSFARNQPQHF. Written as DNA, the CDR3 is TGTGCCAGCAGTTTCGCGCGGAATCAGCCCCAGCATTTT.

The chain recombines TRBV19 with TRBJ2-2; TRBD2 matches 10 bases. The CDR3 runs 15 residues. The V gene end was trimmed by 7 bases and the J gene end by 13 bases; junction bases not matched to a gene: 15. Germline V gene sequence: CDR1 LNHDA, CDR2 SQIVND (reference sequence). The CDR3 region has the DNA TGTGCCAGTAAAGCAGCGGGAGGGCTACCATTTGTGCTGTTTTTT. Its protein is CASKAAGGLPFVLFF.

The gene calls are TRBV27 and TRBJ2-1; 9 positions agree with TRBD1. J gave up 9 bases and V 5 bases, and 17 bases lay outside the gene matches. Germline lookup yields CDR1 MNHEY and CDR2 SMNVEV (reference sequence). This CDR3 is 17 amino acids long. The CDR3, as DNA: TGTGCCAGCAGTCCCTTAACCGGGACAGGGATTGGCGGTGAGCAGTTCTTC. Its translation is CASSPLTGTGIGGEQFF.

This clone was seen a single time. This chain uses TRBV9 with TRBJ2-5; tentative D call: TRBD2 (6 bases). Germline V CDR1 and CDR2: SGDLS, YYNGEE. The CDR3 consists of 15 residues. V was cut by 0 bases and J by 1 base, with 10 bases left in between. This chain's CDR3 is CASSVEAGPQETQYF. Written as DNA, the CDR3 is TGTGCCAGCAGCGTAGAGGCGGGACCCCAAGAGACCCAGTACTTC. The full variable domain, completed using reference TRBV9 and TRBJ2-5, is DSGVTQTPKHLITATGQRVTLRCSPRSGDLSVYWYQQSLDQGLQFLIQYYNGEERAKGNILERFSAQQFPDLHSELNLSSLELGDSALYFCASSVEAGPQETQYFGPGTRLLVL.

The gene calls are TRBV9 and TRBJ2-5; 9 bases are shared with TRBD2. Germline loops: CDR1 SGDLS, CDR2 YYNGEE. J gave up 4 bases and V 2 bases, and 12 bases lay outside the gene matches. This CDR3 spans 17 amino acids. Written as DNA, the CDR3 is TGTGCCAGCAGCGTTGCGATAGCGGGAGCTGAAGTAGAGACCCAGTACTTC. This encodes CASSVAIAGAEVETQYF. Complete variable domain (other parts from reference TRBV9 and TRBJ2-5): DSGVTQTPKHLITATGQRVTLRCSPRSGDLSVYWYQQSLDQGLQFLIQYYNGEERAKGNILERFSAQQFPDLHSELNLSSLELGDSALYFCASSVAIAGAEVETQYFGPGTRLLVL.

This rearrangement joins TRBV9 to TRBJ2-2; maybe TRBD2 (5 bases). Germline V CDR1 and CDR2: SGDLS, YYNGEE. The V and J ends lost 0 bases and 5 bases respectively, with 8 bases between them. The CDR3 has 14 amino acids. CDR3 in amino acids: CASSVGSGTGELFF. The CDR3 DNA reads TGTGCCAGCAGCGTAGGTTCGGGAACCGGGGAGCTGTTTTTT. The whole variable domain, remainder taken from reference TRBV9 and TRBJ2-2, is DSGVTQTPKHLITATGQRVTLRCSPRSGDLSVYWYQQSLDQGLQFLIQYYNGEERAKGNILERFSAQQFPDLHSELNLSSLELGDSALYFCASSVGSGTGELFFGEGSRLTVL.

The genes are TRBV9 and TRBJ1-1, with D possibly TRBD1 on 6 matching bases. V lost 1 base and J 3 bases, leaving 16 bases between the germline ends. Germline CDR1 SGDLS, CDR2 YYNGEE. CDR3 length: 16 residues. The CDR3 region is CASSVIGRGLDTEAFF. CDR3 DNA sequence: TGTGCCAGCAGCGTAATAGGGAGGGGGTTAGACACTGAAGCTTTCTTT.

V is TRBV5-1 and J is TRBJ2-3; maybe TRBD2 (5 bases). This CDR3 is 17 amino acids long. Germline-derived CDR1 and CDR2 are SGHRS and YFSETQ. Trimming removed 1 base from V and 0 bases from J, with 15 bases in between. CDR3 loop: CASSLFYRGFSTDTQYF. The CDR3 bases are TGCGCCAGCAGCTTGTTCTATCGAGGGTTTAGCACAGATACGCAGTATTTT.

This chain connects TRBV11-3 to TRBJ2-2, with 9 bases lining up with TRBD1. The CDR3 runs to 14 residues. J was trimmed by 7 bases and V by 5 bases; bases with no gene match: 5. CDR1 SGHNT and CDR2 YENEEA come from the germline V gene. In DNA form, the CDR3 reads TGTGCCAGCAGCCGACAGGGGGGGATCGGGGAGCTGTTTTTT. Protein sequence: CASSRQGGIGELFF.

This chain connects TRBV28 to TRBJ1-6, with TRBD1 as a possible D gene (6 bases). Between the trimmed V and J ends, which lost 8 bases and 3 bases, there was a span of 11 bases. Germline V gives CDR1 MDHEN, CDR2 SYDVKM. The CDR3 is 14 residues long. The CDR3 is CASGVRGYNSPLHF. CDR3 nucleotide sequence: TGTGCCAGCGGAGTCAGGGGCTATAATTCACCCCTCCACTTT.

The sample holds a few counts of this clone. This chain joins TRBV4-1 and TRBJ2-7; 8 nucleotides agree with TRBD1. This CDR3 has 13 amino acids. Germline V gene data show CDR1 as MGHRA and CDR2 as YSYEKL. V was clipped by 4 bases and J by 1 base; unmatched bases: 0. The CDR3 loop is CASSRDRSYEQYF. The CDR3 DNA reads TGCGCCAGCAGCCGGGACAGGTCCTACGAGCAGTACTTC.

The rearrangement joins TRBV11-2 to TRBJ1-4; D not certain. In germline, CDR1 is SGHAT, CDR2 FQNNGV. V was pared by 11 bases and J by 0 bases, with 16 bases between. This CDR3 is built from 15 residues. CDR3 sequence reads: CASRRFLATNEKLFF. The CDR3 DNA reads TGTGCCTCCCGGCGGTTCCTGGCAACTAATGAAAAACTGTTTTTT.

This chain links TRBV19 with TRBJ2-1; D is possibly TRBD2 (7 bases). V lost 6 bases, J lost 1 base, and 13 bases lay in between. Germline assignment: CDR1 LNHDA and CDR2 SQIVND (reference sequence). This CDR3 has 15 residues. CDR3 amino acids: CASRVSGTSYNEQFF. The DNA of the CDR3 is TGTGCCAGTAGGGTCAGCGGGACATCCTACAATGAGCAGTTCTTC.

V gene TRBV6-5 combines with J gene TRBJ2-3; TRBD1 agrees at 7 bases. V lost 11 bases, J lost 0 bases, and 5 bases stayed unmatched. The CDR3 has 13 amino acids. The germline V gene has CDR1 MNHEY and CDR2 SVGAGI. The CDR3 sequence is CAGRTGSTDTQYF. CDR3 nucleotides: TGTGCCGGCCGGACAGGTAGCACAGATACGCAGTATTTT.

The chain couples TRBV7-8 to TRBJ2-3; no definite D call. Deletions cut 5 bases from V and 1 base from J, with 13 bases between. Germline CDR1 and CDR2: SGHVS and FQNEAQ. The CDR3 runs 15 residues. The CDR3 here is CASSLPHTGTDTQYF. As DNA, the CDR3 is TGTGCCAGCAGCCTCCCCCATACGGGCACAGATACGCAGTATTTT.

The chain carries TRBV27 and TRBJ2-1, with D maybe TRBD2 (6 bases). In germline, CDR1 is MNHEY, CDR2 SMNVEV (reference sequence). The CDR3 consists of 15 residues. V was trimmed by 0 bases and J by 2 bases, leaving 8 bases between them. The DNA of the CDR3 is TGTGCCAGCAGTTTATCGGCGGGGCCCTACAATGAGCAGTTCTTC. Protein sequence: CASSLSAGPYNEQFF.

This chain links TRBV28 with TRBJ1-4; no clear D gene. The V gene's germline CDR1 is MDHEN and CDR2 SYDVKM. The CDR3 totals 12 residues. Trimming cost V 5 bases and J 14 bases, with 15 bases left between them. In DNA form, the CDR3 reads TGTGCCAGCAGTCCTAACCTTCCAGGCCTGTTTTTT. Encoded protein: CASSPNLPGLFF.